Listed below are T cell receptor beta chains from one sample, sequenced in a study of cytomegalovirus exposure and HLA in healthy donors. Using immunoSEQ multiplex PCR, the repertoire was profiled, and TCRdb retains in-frame clones only, with some absent. The table shows about 140,000 clones, with 78% occurring only once. Sample: PBMCs. Every receptor here comes from a woman younger than 30 in good health and CMV-seropositive. Both conserved end residues are part of each CDR3. A D gene is named only where the DNA matches it firmly. Rows give clone size only sometimes, using once, few, many, or a class for an expanded clone.

V gene	clone size	J gene	D gene	CDR3 protein	CDR3 DNA
TRBV10-3	-	TRBJ1-2	-	CAISAQSANYGYTF	TGTGCCATCAGTGCCCAGTCAGCTAACTATGGCTACACCTTC
TRBV7-2	-	TRBJ2-7	TRBD1	CASSVDRVGRYEQYF	TGTGCCAGCAGCGTAGACAGGGTGGGACGCTACGAGCAGTACTTC
TRBV28	few	TRBJ1-5	TRBD1	CASSLTGIGNQPQHF	TGTGCCAGCAGTTTGACAGGGATTGGCAATCAGCCCCAGCATTTT
TRBV5-6	-	TRBJ1-5	-	CASNNWGSSNQPQHF	TGTGCCAGCAACAACTGGGGCAGTAGCAATCAGCCCCAGCATTTT
TRBV7-2	-	TRBJ2-3	TRBD1	CASRFDRGRSDTQYF	TGTGCCAGCAGATTCGACAGGGGGCGATCAGATACGCAGTATTTT
TRBV6-5	few	TRBJ1-3	-	CASSFWTGGNTIYF	TGTGCCAGCAGTTTTTGGACTGGTGGAAACACCATATATTTT
TRBV10-2	-	TRBJ2-4	-	CASSDSWIQYF	TGCGCCAGCAGCGACAGTTGGATTCAGTACTTC
TRBV4-2	-	TRBJ2-2	TRBD2	CASSQGVAGASNTGELFF	TGTGCCAGCAGCCAAGGAGTAGCGGGGGCCTCGAACACCGGGGAGCTGTTTTTT
TRBV5-4	-	TRBJ2-1	-	CASSHSEDKYNEQFF	TGTGCCAGCAGTCATAGCGAGGATAAGTACAATGAGCAGTTCTTC
TRBV28	few	TRBJ1-4	-	CASSLTGTNEKLFF	TGTGCCAGCAGCCTGACAGGAACTAATGAAAAACTGTTTTTT
TRBV9	-	TRBJ2-2	TRBD2	CASSAGLAGYTGELFF	TGTGCCAGCAGTGCGGGACTAGCGGGATACACCGGGGAGCTGTTTTTT
TRBV11-2	-	TRBJ2-3	-	CASSLSGGGGPTDTQYF	TGTGCCAGCAGCTTATCAGGGGGCGGGGGACCCACAGATACGCAGTATTTT
TRBV7-8	-	TRBJ1-1	TRBD1	CASSTRRGSTEAFF	TGTGCCAGCAGCACTCGCAGGGGGAGTACTGAAGCTTTCTTT
TRBV11-2	-	TRBJ2-1	TRBD1	CASSLEGGPYNEQFF	TGTGCCAGCAGCTTAGAAGGGGGCCCTTACAATGAGCAGTTCTTC
TRBV7-9	-	TRBJ2-7	-	CASSLPGAYEQYF	TGTGCCAGCAGCTTGCCTGGAGCCTACGAGCAGTACTTC
TRBV10-3	-	TRBJ2-1	TRBD2	CAISEVLAGDNEQFF	TGTGCCATCAGTGAGGTGTTAGCGGGAGACAATGAGCAGTTCTTC
TRBV4-3	-	TRBJ1-5	-	CASSQDHQASDQPQHF	TGCGCCAGCAGCCAAGATCACCAGGCTAGCGATCAGCCCCAGCATTTT
TRBV10-1	few	TRBJ2-7	-	CASSPGTTDEQYF	TGCGCCAGCAGTCCCGGGACAACCGACGAGCAGTACTTC
TRBV5-6	-	TRBJ2-3	-	CASSLEEAGRGDTQYF	TGTGCCAGCAGCTTGGAAGAGGCGGGCCGGGGAGATACGCAGTATTTT
TRBV6-5	-	TRBJ1-5	-	CASSPSSNQPQHF	TGTGCCAGCAGCCCCTCGAGCAATCAGCCCCAGCATTTT
TRBV15	-	TRBJ2-3	-	CATSRVRTDTQYF	TGTGCCACCAGCAGAGTTAGAACAGATACGCAGTATTTT
TRBV6-5	-	TRBJ2-7	-	CASRPRLSSYEQYF	TGTGCCAGCAGACCCAGGCTGAGCTCCTACGAGCAGTACTTC
TRBV28	few	TRBJ2-7	TRBD1	CASLSPGTGGNEQYF	TGTGCCAGCCTCAGCCCCGGGACAGGGGGCAACGAGCAGTACTTC
TRBV11-3	-	TRBJ2-5	TRBD1	CASSLGRQGVIETQYF	TGTGCCAGCAGCTTAGGCCGGCAGGGGGTGATTGAGACCCAGTACTTC
TRBV29-1	-	TRBJ1-2	-	CSVEGTPPNYGYTF	TGCAGCGTAGAAGGTACACCTCCTAACTATGGCTACACCTTC
TRBV5-1	-	TRBJ2-3	-	CASSSTGAQYF	TGCGCCAGCAGCTCCACCGGGGCGCAGTATTTT
TRBV6-1	few	TRBJ1-6	TRBD1	CASSKTGKYSPLHF	TGTGCCAGCAGTAAGACAGGGAAATATTCACCCCTCCACTTT
TRBV5-1	-	TRBJ2-5	-	CASSFAGQETQYF	TGCGCCAGCAGCTTTGCGGGGCAAGAGACCCAGTACTTC
TRBV18	-	TRBJ1-2	TRBD1	CASSRVQGAPAYGYTF	TGTGCCAGCTCACGGGTACAGGGGGCGCCAGCCTATGGCTACACCTTC
TRBV2	-	TRBJ2-2	TRBD1	CASKQGANTGELFF	TGTGCCAGCAAGCAGGGGGCGAACACCGGGGAGCTGTTTTTT
TRBV5-4	once	TRBJ1-3	-	CASSLAPGVSGNTIYF	TGTGCCAGCAGCTTGGCCCCGGGAGTCTCTGGAAACACCATATATTTT
TRBV4-1	-	TRBJ1-6	-	CASQTREGPVYNSPLHF	TGCGCCAGCCAGACTAGGGAGGGCCCGGTCTATAATTCACCCCTCCACTTT
TRBV19	-	TRBJ2-7	TRBD2	CASSPKAGSYEQYF	TGTGCCAGTAGTCCCAAAGCGGGGTCCTACGAGCAGTACTTC
TRBV30	-	TRBJ1-1	TRBD1	CAWSPDRGEAFF	TGTGCCTGGAGTCCTGACAGGGGTGAAGCTTTCTTT
TRBV4-1	-	TRBJ1-2	TRBD1	CASSQDGTGSSSNYGYTF	TGCGCCAGCAGCCAGGACGGGACAGGGTCTTCATCTAACTATGGCTACACCTTC
TRBV5-1	few	TRBJ2-7	-	CASSLRMAGSYEQYF	TGCGCCAGCAGCTTGAGAATGGCAGGTTCCTACGAGCAGTACTTC
TRBV5-4	-	TRBJ2-5	-	CASSFGSAWEQYF	TGTGCCAGCAGCTTCGGGAGCGCGTGGGAGCAGTACTTC
TRBV6-5	few	TRBJ1-1	-	CASSYGRRMNTEAFF	TGTGCCAGCAGTTACGGAAGGCGGATGAACACTGAAGCTTTCTTT
TRBV4-3	few	TRBJ2-2	TRBD2	CASSQDFGTSGILWAGELFF	TGCGCCAGCAGCCAAGACTTCGGGACTAGCGGGATCCTGTGGGCCGGGGAGCTGTTTTTT
TRBV15	-	TRBJ1-2	-	CATSTSLEGLSGYTF	TGTGCCACCAGCACGTCCCTGGAGGGGCTCAGTGGCTACACCTTC
TRBV10-3	once	TRBJ2-2	TRBD1	CASRGHRDHTGELFF	TGTGCCTCGAGGGGGCACAGGGACCACACCGGGGAGCTGTTTTTT
TRBV10-3	-	TRBJ1-1	TRBD1	CAIKTGATTEAFF	TGTGCCATCAAGACAGGGGCTACCACTGAAGCTTTCTTT
TRBV5-1	-	TRBJ1-5	-	CASTSWDKGSSNQPQHF	TGCGCCAGCACCTCCTGGGACAAGGGTAGCTCCAATCAGCCCCAGCATTTT
TRBV6-5	-	TRBJ2-2	-	CASKEGNTGELFF	TGTGCCAGCAAGGAGGGGAACACCGGGGAGCTGTTTTTT
TRBV4-1	-	TRBJ2-1	-	CASSQDLNRGGNEQFF	TGCGCCAGCAGCCAAGATCTGAACAGGGGAGGCAATGAGCAGTTCTTC
TRBV11-2	-	TRBJ1-1	-	CASSPPPFAYAFF	TGTGCCAGCAGCCCGCCCCCCTTTGCGTATGCTTTCTTT
TRBV9	-	TRBJ2-5	TRBD1	CASSVTGVGETQYF	TGTGCCAGCAGCGTGACAGGGGTCGGAGAGACCCAGTACTTC
TRBV7-6	-	TRBJ2-5	-	CASSLYGSHQETQYF	TGTGCCAGCAGCTTATACGGGTCCCACCAAGAGACCCAGTACTTC
TRBV21-1	-	TRBJ1-1	-	CASSGNTGESTEAFF	TGTGCCAGCAGCGGAAACACAGGGGAGAGCACTGAAGCTTTCTTT
TRBV7-2	few	TRBJ2-2	-	CASSPGIQTGELFF	TGTGCCAGCAGCCCAGGGATTCAGACCGGGGAGCTGTTTTTT
TRBV5-1	-	TRBJ1-2	TRBD1	CASSFGRDRGRVYGYTF	TGCGCCAGCAGCTTCGGGCGGGACAGGGGGCGCGTCTATGGCTACACCTTC
TRBV18	-	TRBJ1-2	TRBD1	CASSPSGQGVRTF	TGTGCCAGCTCACCATCGGGACAGGGCGTCCGTACCTTC
TRBV25-1	-	TRBJ2-1	TRBD2	CASSGGGRNEQFF	TGTGCCAGCAGTGGGGGGGGAAGGAATGAGCAGTTCTTC
TRBV27	-	TRBJ2-3	-	CASSFYATADTQYF	TGTGCCAGCAGTTTTTATGCGACTGCAGATACGCAGTATTTT
TRBV19	few	TRBJ1-5	-	CASSIQKNQPQHF	TGTGCCAGTAGTATCCAGAAGAATCAGCCCCAGCATTTT
TRBV10-3	-	TRBJ2-1	TRBD2	CAITRGGTSHEQFF	TGTGCCATCACCCGGGGAGGGACTAGCCATGAGCAGTTCTTC
TRBV7-9	few	TRBJ2-1	TRBD2	CASSGGGATYNEQFF	TGTGCCAGCAGCGGCGGGGGGGCCACCTACAATGAGCAGTTCTTC
TRBV5-8	-	TRBJ1-2	TRBD1	CASSSGQPFLYGYTF	TGTGCCAGCAGCTCGGGACAGCCCTTTCTCTATGGCTACACCTTC
TRBV28	once	TRBJ1-5	TRBD1	CASSLAGQGVNQPQHF	TGTGCCAGCAGCCTAGCCGGACAGGGAGTCAATCAGCCCCAGCATTTT
TRBV2	few	TRBJ1-6	TRBD1	CASTRTGGDSPLHF	TGTGCCAGCACCCGGACAGGGGGCGATTCACCCCTCCACTTT